This passage covers 22 T cell receptor beta chains from one sample sequenced in a study of tissue T cells after allogeneic stem cell transplantation. The table came from immunoSEQ multiplex PCR; TCRdb's copy has only in-frame clones and leaves some out. The sample lists more than 45,000 clones, approximately 73% occurring once. The sequencing input was sorted cells pooled from one or two spleens. Receptor source: a pool of C57BL/6 mice in good health.

As for this clone: Genes here carry mouse names. With the read ending 1 residue before the CDR3 end, the germline J gene is used to fill in that end. This chain joins TRBV15 and TRBJ2-5; D perhaps matches TRBD2 (6 bases). CDR3 length: 14 residues. Germline-derived CDR1 and CDR2 are SGHND and FRSKSL. V was shortened by 6 bases and J by 1 base, with 11 bases between the two germline ends. The CDR3: CASSPGGYQDTQYF. Incomplete CDR3 DNA: TGTGCCAGCAGCCCGGGGGGATACCAAGACACCCAGTAC.

On this clone itself: The gene names given are mouse names. The read finishes 1 residue shy of the CDR3 end, and the germline J gene is used to complete it. The genes are TRBV14 and TRBJ2-4, with 9 bases fitting TRBD1. The CDR3 is 13 amino acids. The trim removed 5 bases at V and 5 bases at J, leaving 3 bases unmatched. The germline V gene has CDR1 SGHDT and CDR2 FRDEAV. The covered CDR3 bases are TGTGCCAGCAGCTGGGGACAGGGAAACACCTTGTAC. Its translation is CASSWGQGNTLY. The entire CDR3 protein is CASSWGQGNTLYF. The full variable domain, in which reference TRBV14 and TRBJ2-4 provide the parts outside the CDR3, is EAGVTQSPRYAVLQEGQAVSFWCDPISGHDTLYWYQQPRDQGPQLLVYFRDEAVIDNSQLPSDRFSAVRPKGTNSTLKIQSAKQGDTATYLCASSWGQGNTLYFGAGTRLSVL.

In regard to this clone: Gene names follow the mouse nomenclature. The DNA ends 1 residue before the CDR3 does, and the rest of the CDR3 is filled in from the germline J gene. J is TRBJ2-2 and V is TRBV3; D call uncertain. Germline V gives CDR1 SNHLY, CDR2 FYNGKV (reference sequence). V lost 1 base to trimming and J lost 1 base, with 4 bases between them. CDR3 length: 14 residues. The sequenced CDR3 bases are TGTGCCAGCAGCTTAGGCCAAAACACCGGGCAGCTCTAC. Protein sequence: CASSLGQNTGQLY. The complete CDR3 reads CASSLGQNTGQLYF.

This clone was counted between two and nine times. Germline and genes here are mouse. The read falls 1 residue short of the CDR3 end, and the missing part is taken from the germline J gene. Other nucleotide sequences in the sample specify the same CDR3. V and J are TRBV13-2 and TRBJ2-1; D gene ambiguous. CDR3 length: 14 residues. Germline V CDR1 and CDR2: NNHNN, SYGAGS (reference sequence). Trimming shortened V by 0 bases and J by 1 base, and 5 bases separated the two germline ends. CDR3 DNA (partial): TGTGCCAGCGGTGATGACGGGAACTATGCTGAGCAGTTC. It translates to CASGDDGNYAEQF. The full CDR3 reads CASGDDGNYAEQFF.

As to this clone: Mouse gene names and germline throughout. The CDR3 end falls 1 residue outside the read, so it is completed with the germline J gene. The same CDR3 also results from other DNA sequences found in this sample. V and J are TRBV5 and TRBJ2-7, with D tentatively TRBD2 (7 bases). CDR3 size: 13 residues. CDR1 LGHNA and CDR2 YNLKQL come from the germline V gene (reference sequence). The V end was cut by 0 bases, the J end by 7 bases, with 10 bases between. The CDR3 DNA, read in part, is TGTGCCAGCAGCCAAGATTGGGGGGCGGAACAGTAC. Translating gives CASSQDWGAEQY. The entire CDR3 reads CASSQDWGAEQYF.

The count of this clone is one. Gene names refer to mouse genes. Distinct nucleotide sequences in the sample also encode this CDR3. This CDR3 is CASSLGNQDTQYF. The CDR3 bases that were read are TGTGCAAGCAGCTTAGGGAACCAAGACACCCAGTAC. The chain joins TRBV16 to TRBJ2-5, with D uncertain. The CDR3 extends 1 residue past the end of the read, so its final part is completed from the germline J gene. Trimming removed 1 base at V and 0 bases at J, with 2 bases between. The CDR3 has 13 residues. Germline V gene sequence: CDR1 SGHSA, CDR2 FRNQAP.

Details on this clone: The genes and germline here are from mouse. Read sequence stops 1 residue before the CDR3 end, and the germline J gene provides the missing end. V gene TRBV13-2 combines with J gene TRBJ2-3, with 8 positions matching TRBD2. V was pared by 1 base and J by 0 bases, with 4 bases of the junction left unmatched. Germline values: CDR1 NNHNN, CDR2 SYGAGS (reference sequence). The CDR3 runs to 16 residues. The CDR3 here is CASGDPDWASAETLYF. The CDR3 DNA, read in part, is TGTGCCAGCGGTGATCCGGACTGGGCTAGTGCAGAAACGCTGTAT.

Concerning this clone: The gene symbols are mouse symbols. The CDR3 end is not reached by the read, which stops 1 residue before it; the germline J gene fills it in. J is TRBJ2-7 and V is TRBV1; D ambiguous. The CDR3 has 14 residues. The V gene lost 0 bases and the J gene lost 3 bases, with 9 bases spanning the gap. Germline values: CDR1 NSQYPW, CDR2 LRSPGD (reference sequence). CDR3 in amino acids: CTCSADRAVYEQYF. The CDR3 bases that were read are TGCACCTGCAGTGCAGATCGAGCAGTCTATGAACAGTAC.

About this clone itself: The listed genes are named as in mouse. With the read ending 1 residue before the CDR3 end, the germline J gene is used to fill in that end. The rearrangement uses TRBV4 and TRBJ1-3; no firm D call. CDR1 LGHDT and CDR2 YNNKQL come from the germline V gene (reference sequence). The length of the CDR3 is 14 residues. The V end was cut by 3 bases, the J end by 0 bases, with 6 bases between. CDR3 region: CASSYQNSGNTLYF. Incomplete CDR3 DNA: TGTGCCAGCAGCTATCAAAATTCTGGAAATACGCTCTAT.

A remark on this clone: Gene names are mouse gene names. The CDR3: CATGGSAETLYF. The sequenced CDR3 bases are TGTGCCACTGGGGGGTCTGCAGAAACGCTGTAT. This sequence joins TRBV19 and TRBJ2-3, with 8 bases identical to TRBD2. The CDR3 extends 1 residue past the end of the read, so its final part is completed from the germline J gene. V trimming: 9 bases; J trimming: 2 bases; junction bases outside the gene matches: 2. From germline, CDR1 is FNHDT and CDR2 SITEND (reference sequence). CDR3 length: 12 residues.

As concerns this clone: Genes and germline come from the mouse. The read finishes 1 residue shy of the CDR3 end, and the germline J gene is used to complete it. This sample also contains other DNA sequences that code for the same CDR3. The rearrangement links TRBV2 to TRBJ2-4; weak D call: TRBD2 (5 bases). Germline assignment: CDR1 LGHNA and CDR2 YSYQKL. Between the trimmed V and J ends, which lost 0 bases and 0 bases, there was a span of 7 bases. The length of the CDR3 is 15 residues. The chain's CDR3 is CASSQDPGSQNTLYF. Incomplete CDR3 DNA: TGTGCCAGCAGCCAAGATCCTGGGAGTCAAAACACCTTGTAC.

About this clone: The gene names given are mouse names. Sequencing ends 1 residue short of the CDR3 end; the germline J gene provides the rest. The chain combines TRBV12-1 with TRBJ2-2; D is possibly TRBD1 (7 bases). Trimming cost V 0 bases and J 3 bases, with 10 bases left between them. CDR3 length equals 15 residues. Germline assignment: CDR1 SGHSN and CDR2 HYEKVE. The CDR3 loop is CASSLEGGDTGQLYF. Partial CDR3 DNA: TGTGCCAGCTCTCTCGAAGGGGGCGACACCGGGCAGCTCTAC.

With respect to this clone: The genes are named according to mouse. The CDR3 is CASSPNWGPYEQYF. The CDR3 DNA, read in part, is TGTGCCAGCAGTCCCAACTGGGGCCCCTATGAACAGTAC. The gene calls are TRBV26 and TRBJ2-7, with 7 nucleotides matching TRBD2. The read finishes 1 residue shy of the CDR3 end, and the germline J gene is used to complete it. The CDR3 runs 14 residues. J gave up 2 bases and V 4 bases, and 5 bases lay outside the gene matches. Germline CDR1 is KGHPV and CDR2 is FQNQEV (reference sequence).

Notes on this clone: Each gene name is a mouse one. Coverage ceases 1 residue before the CDR3 finishes, and the germline J gene fills in the end. The chain links TRBV13-3 to TRBJ1-2; D is uncertain. CDR1 and CDR2 (germline): NNHDY, SYVADS. Trimming pared 2 bases from V and 0 bases from J, leaving 5 bases between. The CDR3 loop spans 13 amino acids. The CDR3 region is CASSDRSNSDYTF. The DNA read from the CDR3 is TGTGCCAGCAGTGACAGATCAAACTCCGACTACACC.

With regard to this clone: Germline and genes: mouse. The read terminates 1 residue ahead of where the CDR3 ends, so the germline J gene completes it. The chain has TRBV13-3 and TRBJ2-2; the D is unclear. Germline CDR1 NNHDY, CDR2 SYVADS. This CDR3 region has 16 residues. The germline V and J ends were trimmed by 3 bases and 0 bases, with 12 bases remaining between them. CDR3 DNA (partial): TGTGCCAGCAGTGGCGGCCGGGAAGCAAACACCGGGCAGCTCTAC. It translates to CASSGGREANTGQLY. The CDR3 in full is CASSGGREANTGQLYF.

As regards this clone: Gene names and germline refer to mouse. CDR3 region: CASLGGGNTGQLYF. The part of the CDR3 DNA that was read is TGTGCCAGCTTAGGGGGAGGGAACACCGGGCAGCTCTAC. The gene calls are TRBV19 and TRBJ2-2, with D possibly TRBD1 on 6 matching bases. The read ends 1 residue shy of where the CDR3 ends; the end is completed using the germline J gene. The CDR3 is made up of 14 amino acids. Germline CDR1 reads FNHDT; CDR2 reads SITEND (reference sequence). Trimming stripped 7 bases from V and 2 bases from J, with 12 bases between.

Details on this clone: Gene names denote mouse genes. The missing CDR3 end, 1 residue past where the read stops, is filled in from the germline J gene. This chain connects TRBV29 to TRBJ1-1; possibly TRBD1 for D (6 bases). Trimming left V 5 bases short and J 0 bases short, with 10 bases between. The CDR3 totals 14 residues. Germline assignment: CDR1 MSHET and CDR2 SYDVDS. This chain's CDR3 is CASSPGTTNTEVFF. CDR3 DNA, as far as it was read: TGTGCTAGCAGTCCCGGGACAACAAACACAGAAGTCTTC. The variable domain in full, with the rest retrieved from reference TRBV29 and TRBJ1-1, is DMKVTQMPRYLIKRMGENVLLECGQDMSHETMYWYRQDPGLGLQLIYISYDVDSNSEGDIPKGYRVSRKKREHFSLILDSAKTNQTSVYFCASSPGTTNTEVFFGKGTRLTVV.

About this clone itself: Gene names are mouse gene names. The read ends 1 residue early relative to the CDR3; the germline J gene fills the gap. The rearrangement uses TRBV1 and TRBJ2-5; the D gene is possibly TRBD1 (5 bases). V lost 0 bases and J 1 base, leaving 5 bases between the germline ends. This CDR3 contains 14 residues. CDR1 and CDR2 (germline): NSQYPW, LRSPGD (reference sequence). Partial CDR3 DNA: TGCACCTGCAGTGCAGAAGGGGACCAAGACACCCAGTAC. Protein product: CTCSAEGDQDTQY. The whole CDR3 sequence is CTCSAEGDQDTQYF.

This clone appeared a few times. Mouse gene names apply. The read ends 1 residue before the CDR3 terminus; that terminus is restored from the germline J gene. The rearrangement joins TRBV14 to TRBJ2-5, with D possibly called TRBD1 or TRBD2 (6 bases each). The CDR3 has 13 amino acids. Germline values: CDR1 SGHDT, CDR2 FRDEAV. Between the trimmed V and J ends, which lost 1 base and 5 bases, there was a span of 8 bases. The CDR3 loop reads CASSFRGRDTQYF. The sequenced part of the CDR3 DNA is TGTGCCAGCAGTTTCCGGGGGCGAGACACCCAGTAC.

As to this clone: Gene names refer to mouse genes. The read ends 1 residue before the CDR3 terminus; that terminus is restored from the germline J gene. The V call is TRBV15, the J call TRBJ1-2, with 8 bases identical to TRBD1. The CDR3 spans 14 residues. CDR1 and CDR2 from the germline V gene are SGHND and FRSKSL. The junction had 2 bases not matched to a gene; V was cut back by 5 bases and J by 0 bases. The CDR3 bases that were read are TGTGCCAGCAGTCCGGGACAGGCAAACTCCGACTACACC. It is translated as CASSPGQANSDYT. The CDR3 in full is CASSPGQANSDYTF.

As for this clone: Gene names follow the mouse nomenclature. With the read ending 1 residue before the CDR3 end, the germline J gene is used to fill in that end. The chain uses TRBV13-3 and TRBJ2-5; 8 bases line up with TRBD1. The V segment lost 6 bases and the J segment 5 bases; nucleotides outside the gene matches: 5. Germline V gene sequence: CDR1 NNHDY, CDR2 SYVADS. The CDR3 contains 13 residues. CDR3 DNA, as far as it was read: TGTGCCAGCACCAGGGGGCGAGGAGACACCCAGTAC. Translated: CASTRGRGDTQY. The entire CDR3 protein is CASTRGRGDTQYF. Complete variable domain (other parts from reference TRBV13-3 and TRBJ2-5): EAAVTQSPRSKVAVTGGKVTLSCHQTNNHDYMYWYRQDTGHGLRLIHYSYVADSTEKGDIPDGYKASRPSQENFSLILELASLSQTAVYFCASTRGRGDTQYFGPGTRLLVL.

Comments on this clone: These gene names are mouse names. The observed sequence ends 1 residue before the CDR3 terminus, with the missing tail filled in from the germline J gene. This sequence joins TRBV13-2 and TRBJ2-5, with D possibly being TRBD1 or TRBD2 (6 bases each). The V gene's germline CDR1 is NNHNN and CDR2 SYGAGS (reference sequence). V was cut by 1 base and J by 6 bases, with 12 bases left in between. This CDR3 has 14 residues. This CDR3 reads CASGDWGRGDTQYF. CDR3 DNA, as far as it was read: TGTGCCAGCGGTGATTGGGGGCGCGGGGACACCCAGTAC.